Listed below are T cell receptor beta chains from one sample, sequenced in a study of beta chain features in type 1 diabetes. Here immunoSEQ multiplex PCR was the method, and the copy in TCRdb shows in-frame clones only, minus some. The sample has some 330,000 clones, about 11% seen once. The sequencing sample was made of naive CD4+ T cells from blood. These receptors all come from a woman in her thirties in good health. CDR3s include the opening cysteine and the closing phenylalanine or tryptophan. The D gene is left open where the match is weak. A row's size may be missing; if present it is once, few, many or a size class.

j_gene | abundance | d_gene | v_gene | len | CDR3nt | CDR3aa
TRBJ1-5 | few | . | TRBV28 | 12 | TGTGCCAGCAGTTTATACCGGACTGCCCAGCATTTT | CASSLYRTAQHF
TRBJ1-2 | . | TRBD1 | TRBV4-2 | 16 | TGTGCCAGCAGCCAAGACGGGACAGGGTCAGCTTATGGCTACACCTTC | CASSQDGTGSAYGYTF
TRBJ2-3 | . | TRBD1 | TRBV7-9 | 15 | TGTGCCAGCAGAGCGGGACAGGGTGGCACAGATACGCAGTATTTT | CASRAGQGGTDTQYF
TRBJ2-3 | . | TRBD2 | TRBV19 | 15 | TGTGCCACCACCCTGGGGGGGAGGGCGGCAGATACGCAGTATTTT | CATTLGGRAADTQYF
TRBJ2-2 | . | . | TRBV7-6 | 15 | TGTGCCAGCAGCCTTTACGGGGAGAACACCGGGGAGCTGTTTTTT | CASSLYGENTGELFF
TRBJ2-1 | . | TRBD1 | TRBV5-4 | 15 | TGTGCCAGCAGCTTGGAGGGACAGGGTGGCAATGAGCAGTTCTTC | CASSLEGQGGNEQFF
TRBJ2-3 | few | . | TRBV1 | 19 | TGCACCAGCAGCCAAGGCGCCACTTCAGCGGGAGGGGACACAGATACGCAGTATTTT | CTSSQGATSAGGDTDTQYF
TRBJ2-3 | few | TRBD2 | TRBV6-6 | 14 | TGTGCCAGCAGTTTACCGGGACTAGCAGATACGCAGTATTTT | CASSLPGLADTQYF
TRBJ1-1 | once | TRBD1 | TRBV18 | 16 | TGTGCCAGCTCACCACCGGGACAGGACATGAACACTGAAGCTTTCTTT | CASSPPGQDMNTEAFF
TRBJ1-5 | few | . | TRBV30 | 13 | TGTGCCTGGAGCGCCGCCGGAGATCAGCCCCAGCATTTT | CAWSAAGDQPQHF
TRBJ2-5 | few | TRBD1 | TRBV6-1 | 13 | TGTGCCAGCACCGGGACAGGGTTTCAGACCCAGTACTTC | CASTGTGFQTQYF
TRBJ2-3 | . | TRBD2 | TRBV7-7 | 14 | TGTGCTAGCAGCTTAACGGGAGGGACAGATACGCAGTATTTT | CASSLTGGTDTQYF
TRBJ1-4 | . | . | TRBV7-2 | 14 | TGTGCCAGCAGCTTAGTCCCGGAGAATGAAAAACTGTTTTTT | CASSLVPENEKLFF
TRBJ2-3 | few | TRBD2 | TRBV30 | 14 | TGTGCCTGGAGTTCCCTAGCGGCCACAGATACGCAGTATTTT | CAWSSLAATDTQYF
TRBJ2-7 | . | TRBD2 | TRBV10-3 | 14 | TGTGCCATCAAAGGGCGGGAGGGCCCGTACGAGCAGTACTTC | CAIKGREGPYEQYF
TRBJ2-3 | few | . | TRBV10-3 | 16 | TGTGCCATCAGTGAGTCTCAGACTTCCGGGGTAGATACGCAGTATTTT | CAISESQTSGVDTQYF
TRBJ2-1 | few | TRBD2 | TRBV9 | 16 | TGTGCCAGCAGCGTAGGTCTAGCGGGAGATCGAAATGAGCAGTTCTTC | CASSVGLAGDRNEQFF
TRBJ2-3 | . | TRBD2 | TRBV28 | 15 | TGTGCCAGCAGTTCTAGCGGGAGGGCCCCAGATACGCAGTATTTT | CASSSSGRAPDTQYF
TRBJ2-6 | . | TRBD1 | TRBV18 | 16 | TGTGCCAGCTCACTCTTGAGACAGGGGTCGACCAACGTCCTGACTTTC | CASSLLRQGSTNVLTF
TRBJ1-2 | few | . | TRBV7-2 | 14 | TGTGCCAGCAGCCGGACCCGGGACACGGACTTCTACACCTTC | CASSRTRDTDFYTF
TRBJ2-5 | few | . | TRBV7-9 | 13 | TGTGCCAGCAGCCCTCAGAATCAAGAGACCCAGTACTTC | CASSPQNQETQYF
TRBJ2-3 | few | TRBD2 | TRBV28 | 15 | TGTGCCATCACCTGGGGCGGGGGACGGGGAGATACGCAGTATTTT | CAITWGGGRGDTQYF
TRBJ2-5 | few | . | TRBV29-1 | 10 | TGCAGCGTCGGCCAAGAGACCCAGTACTTC | CSVGQETQYF
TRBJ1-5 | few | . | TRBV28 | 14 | TGTGCCAGCAGTATACCTTCAGGGTACCAGCCCCAGCATTTT | CASSIPSGYQPQHF
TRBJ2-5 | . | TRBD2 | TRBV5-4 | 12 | TGTGCCAGCAACGGGGGGGAGGAGACCCAGTACTTC | CASNGGEETQYF
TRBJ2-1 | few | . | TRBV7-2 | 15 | TGTGCCAGCAGCTTAGACGGACAGATCTACAATGAGCAGTTCTTC | CASSLDGQIYNEQFF